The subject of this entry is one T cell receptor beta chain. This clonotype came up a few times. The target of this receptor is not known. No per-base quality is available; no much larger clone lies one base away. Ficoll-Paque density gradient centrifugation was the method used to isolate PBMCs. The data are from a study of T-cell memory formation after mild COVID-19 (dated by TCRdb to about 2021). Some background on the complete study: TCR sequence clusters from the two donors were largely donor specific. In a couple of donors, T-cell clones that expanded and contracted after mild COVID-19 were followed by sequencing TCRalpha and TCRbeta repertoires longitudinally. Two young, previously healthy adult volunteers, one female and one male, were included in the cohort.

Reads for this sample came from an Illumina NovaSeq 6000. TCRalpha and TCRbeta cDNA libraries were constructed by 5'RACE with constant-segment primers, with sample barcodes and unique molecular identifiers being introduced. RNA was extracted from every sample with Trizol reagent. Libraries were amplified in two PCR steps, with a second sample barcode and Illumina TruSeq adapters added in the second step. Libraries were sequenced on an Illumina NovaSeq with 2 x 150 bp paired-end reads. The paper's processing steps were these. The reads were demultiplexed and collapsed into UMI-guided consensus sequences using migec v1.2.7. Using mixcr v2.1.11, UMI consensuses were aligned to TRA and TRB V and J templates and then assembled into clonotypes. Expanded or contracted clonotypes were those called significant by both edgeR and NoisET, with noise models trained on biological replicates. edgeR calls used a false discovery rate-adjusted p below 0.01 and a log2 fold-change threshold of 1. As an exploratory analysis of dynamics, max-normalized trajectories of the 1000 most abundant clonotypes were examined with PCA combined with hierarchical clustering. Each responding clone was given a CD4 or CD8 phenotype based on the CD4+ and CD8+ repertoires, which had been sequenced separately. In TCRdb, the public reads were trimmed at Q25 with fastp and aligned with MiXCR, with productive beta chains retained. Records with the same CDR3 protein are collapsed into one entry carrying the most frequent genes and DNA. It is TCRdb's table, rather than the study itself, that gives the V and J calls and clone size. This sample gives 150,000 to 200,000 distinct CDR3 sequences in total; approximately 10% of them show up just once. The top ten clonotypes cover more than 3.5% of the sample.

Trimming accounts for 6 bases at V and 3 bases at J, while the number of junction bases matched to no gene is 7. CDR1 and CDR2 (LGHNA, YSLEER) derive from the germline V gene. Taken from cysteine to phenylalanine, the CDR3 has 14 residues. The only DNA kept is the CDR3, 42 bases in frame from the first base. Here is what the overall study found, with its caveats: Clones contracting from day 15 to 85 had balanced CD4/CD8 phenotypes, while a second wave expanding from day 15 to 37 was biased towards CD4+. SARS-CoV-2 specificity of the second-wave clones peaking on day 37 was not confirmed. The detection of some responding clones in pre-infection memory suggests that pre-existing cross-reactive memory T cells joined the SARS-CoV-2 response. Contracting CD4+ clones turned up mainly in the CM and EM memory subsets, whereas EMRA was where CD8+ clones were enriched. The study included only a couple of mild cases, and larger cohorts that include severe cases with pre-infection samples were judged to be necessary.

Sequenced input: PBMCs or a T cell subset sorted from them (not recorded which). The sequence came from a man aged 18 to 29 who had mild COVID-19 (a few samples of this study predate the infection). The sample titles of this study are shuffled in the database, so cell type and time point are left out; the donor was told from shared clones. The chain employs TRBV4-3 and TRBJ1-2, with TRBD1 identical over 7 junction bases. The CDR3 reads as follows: CASSQGDAYYGYTF. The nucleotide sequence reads TGCGCCAGCAGTCAGGGGGATGCTTACTATGGCTACACCTTC.